A selection of T cell receptor beta chains follows, all from one sample in a study of siplizumab effects on memory and regulatory T cells. Assay used: immunoSEQ multiplex PCR; TCRdb lists only in-frame clones, some missing. The sample holds tens of thousands of clones, approximately 95% seen once. Sequences were obtained from CD8+ T cells sorted from blood. The receptors shown here come from a human donor in good health. Both conserved end residues are part of each CDR3. The order of the fields is D gene, V gene, J gene, clone size, CDR3 DNA, CDR3 protein. A D gene is named only where the DNA matches it firmly. Expanded clones get a size class; other rows say once, few or many, or leave the size out.

>TRBD1|TRBV19|TRBJ2-7|once
TGTGCCAGTAGTATTGGGGGGCAGGGGGCTTACGAGCAGTACTTC
CASSIGGQGAYEQYF
>.|TRBV14|TRBJ2-1|.
TGTGCCAGCAGCCAAGCCTACAATGAGCAGTTCTTC
CASSQAYNEQFF
>.|TRBV9|TRBJ2-7|.
TGTGCCAGCAGCGGCAACTCCTACGAGCAGTACTTC
CASSGNSYEQYF
>TRBD1|TRBV27|TRBJ2-5|.
TGTGCCAGCAGTCAAACAGGGGTTCGGGAGACCCAGTACTTC
CASSQTGVRETQYF
>.|TRBV30|TRBJ2-3|.
TGTGCCTGGAGGGATTATATTGATACGCAGTATTTT
CAWRDYIDTQYF
>.|TRBV18|TRBJ2-7|.
TGTGCCAGCTCAGAGGGAGCATACGAGCAGTACTTC
CASSEGAYEQYF
>.|TRBV14|TRBJ2-1|once
TGTGCCAGCAGCCACGCCCACTGGCTTGAGCAGTTCTTC
CASSHAHWLEQFF
>.|TRBV28|TRBJ2-3|once
TGTGCCAGCAGGAAATCGGGTACAGATACGCAGTATTTT
CASRKSGTDTQYF
>.|TRBV28|TRBJ2-1|.
TGTGCCAGCAGTTTAAACACTCTAGGCGTCAGTGAGCAGTTCTTC
CASSLNTLGVSEQFF
>.|TRBV6-5|TRBJ2-2|.
TGTGCCAGTAGCCTCGGAGATGCGGAGCTGTTTTTT
CASSLGDAELFF
>.|TRBV19|TRBJ2-7|.
TGTGCCAGTAGCCCCACCTTGGCTTACGAGCAGTACTTC
CASSPTLAYEQYF
>.|TRBV7-8|TRBJ2-7|.
TGTGCCAGCAGCCCTGAGGGACAACTCTACGAGCAGTACTTC
CASSPEGQLYEQYF
>TRBD2|TRBV30|TRBJ2-2|.
TGTGCCTGGACCCTCGGGGGTAGCGGGACCTTTGCCGGGGAGCTGTTTTTT
CAWTLGGSGTFAGELFF
>.|TRBV5-8|TRBJ1-5|few
TGTGCCAGCAGCCAGGGTGTGGAGCCCCAGCATTTT
CASSQGVEPQHF
>.|TRBV4-2|TRBJ2-7|.
TGTGCCAGCAGCCAAGAAACAGGGAACTACGAGCAGTACTTC
CASSQETGNYEQYF
>.|TRBV2|TRBJ1-3|once
TGTGCCAGCCCCCGCCCCGGGACACGGACTGGAAACACCATATATTTT
CASPRPGTRTGNTIYF